This record covers a single T cell receptor (beta chain). The record originates from a study of T cells in Graves' hyperthyroidism and ophthalmopathy. Clinical symptoms, serum thyroxine, TRAb, thyroid ultrasound and orbital computed tomography established diagnosis. Authors of the study amplified TCR beta CDR3 regions from RNA transcripts. The TCR CDR3 first-round RT-PCR relied on the HTBI primer set. TCRdb reanalysed the multiplex PCR reads using MiXCR and keeps one entry per CDR3 protein. The table lists around 540,000 distinct CDR3 sequences, 46% of them singletons, with 6.5% to 9% in the top ten. The CDR3 sequence is 12 residues long. Trimming removed 4 bases from V and 4 bases from J, with 8 bases in between. The germline V gene encodes CDR1 SQVTM and CDR2 ANQGSEA.

The rearrangement uses TRBV29-1 and TRBJ1-5; D ambiguous. This TCR derives from a woman aged 18 to 35 with Graves' hyperthyroidism. Specimen: peripheral blood or thyroid tissue (not recorded which). In DNA form, the CDR3 reads TGCAGCGTTGGCGGCCCGAATCAGCCCCAGCATTTT. Protein sequence: CSVGGPNQPQHF.